A selection of T cell receptor beta chains follows, all from one sample in a study of T-cell memory formation after mild COVID-19. One entry per CDR3 protein, called by TCRdb with MiXCR from the 5' RACE reads. The sample consists of fewer than 600,000 distinct CDR3 sequences, less than 25% of them appearing once. The sample was PBMCs or a T cell subset sorted from them (not recorded which). The receptors here all came from an adult woman who had mild COVID-19 (a few samples of this study predate the infection). Cell type and time point are not known. Each CDR3 is given with its conserved first and last residue. Each record gives: J gene, D gene, clone size, V gene, CDR3 DNA, CDR3 protein. The D gene is left open where the match is weak. Clone size, where shown, is once, few, many, or a class for clones that have expanded.

>TRBJ2-3|TRBD2|.|TRBV7-9
TGTGCCAGCAGCTCCAGCTATATCACTAGCGCAAGCACAGATACGCAGTATTTT
CASSSSYITSASTDTQYF
>TRBJ2-7|.|.|TRBV11-3
TGTGCCAGCAGTGTCTCCGGGACAACCGAAACCTACGAGCAGTACTTC
CASSVSGTTETYEQYF
>TRBJ1-4|TRBD1|few|TRBV4-2
TGTGCCAGCAGCCGGGACAGGGGTTCTGAAAAACTGTTTTTT
CASSRDRGSEKLFF
>TRBJ1-4|.|few|TRBV30
TGTGCCTGGACCCGGGCTAATGAAAAACTGTTTTTT
CAWTRANEKLFF
>TRBJ2-5|.|few|TRBV5-1
TGCGCCAGCAGCCCCGGGACCATCCAAGGAGAGACCCAGTACTTC
CASSPGTIQGETQYF
>TRBJ1-6|.|few|TRBV27
TGTGCCAGCAGTTTCGAGGGACGGCGTGGGTCACCCCTCCACTTT
CASSFEGRRGSPLHF
>TRBJ2-7|.|.|TRBV7-2
TGTGCCAGCAGCTCTTTCGGGGAGCAGCGTGAGCAGTACTTC
CASSSFGEQREQYF
>TRBJ2-1|.|.|TRBV10-3
TGTGCCATCAGTGACCCTAGAGATGAGCAGTTCTTC
CAISDPRDEQFF
>TRBJ1-1|.|.|TRBV7-9
TGTGCCAGCTTCGAGGCAGGGGACACTGAAGCTTTCTTT
CASFEAGDTEAFF
>TRBJ2-1|TRBD2|few|TRBV5-1
TGCGCCAGCCCCACGCGGGGAGAACAAAGTCCGGGACTAGCGGGAGTCTTCCATGAGCAGTTCTTC
CASPTRGEQSPGLAGVFHEQFF
>TRBJ2-3|.|few|TRBV7-8
TGTGCCAGCAGCCTTCGGCTACTGGTAGCGCAGTATTTT
CASSLRLLVAQYF
>TRBJ2-1|.|few|TRBV11-2
TGTGCCAGCAGCTCACCTAGCGCCGCAAAGTACAATGAGCAGTTCTTC
CASSSPSAAKYNEQFF
>TRBJ2-3|.|few|TRBV6-1
TGTGCCAGCAGTGAAAGCCCAGGGGGCACAGATACGCAGTATTTT
CASSESPGGTDTQYF
>TRBJ2-5|.|.|TRBV5-8
TGTGCCAGCAGCTACCAGACGGGGGCGAGGGAGACCCAGTACTTC
CASSYQTGARETQYF
>TRBJ2-7|.|few|TRBV6-2/TRBV6-3
TGTGCCAGCAGGAATACTCCGACCCACGAGCAGTACTTC
CASRNTPTHEQYF
>TRBJ2-7|TRBD2|few|TRBV27
TGTGCCAGCGGACCTATTAGCGGGAGAGCTCACGAGCAGTACTTC
CASGPISGRAHEQYF
>TRBJ1-1|.|few|TRBV30
TGTGCCTGGAGTGGCTGGATGGAGGGAGGCACTGAAGCTTTCTTT
CAWSGWMEGGTEAFF
>TRBJ1-2|.|few|TRBV18
TGTGCCAGCTCACCGAACAGTAATAACTATGGCTACACCTTC
CASSPNSNNYGYTF
>TRBJ2-3|TRBD2|.|TRBV3-1
TGTGCCAGCAGCTCGACCCCCGGGACTAGCGGGTCAGATACGCAGTATTTT
CASSSTPGTSGSDTQYF
>TRBJ1-5|.|few|TRBV27
TGTGCCAGCAGACCATCCCCCGGGCACATAGCTTTTCGCAATCAGCCCCAGCATTTT
CASRPSPGHIAFRNQPQHF
>TRBJ2-5|TRBD2|.|TRBV6-2/TRBV6-3
TGTGCCAGCAGTGTACTAGCGGGAGGGCCGGAGACCCAGTACTTC
CASSVLAGGPETQYF
>TRBJ2-7|.|.|TRBV12-3/TRBV12-4
TGTGCCAGCAGTTTACGGACGGTGCCGGGTGGCGAGCAGTACTTC
CASSLRTVPGGEQYF